This TCR beta chain came from a study of cytomegalovirus exposure and HLA in healthy donors. Vbeta (60) and Jbeta (13) primers were used in the PCR. Repertoires were generated with immunoSEQ multiplex PCR, while TCRdb's copy carries only in-frame clones and drops some. This sample has about 72,000 clones, with approximately 70% found just once. Regarding this clone: Its antigen is still unknown.

The V and J ends lost 3 bases and 8 bases, in that order; junction bases with no gene match: 9. Germline values: CDR1 MGHRA, CDR2 YSYEKL. CDR3 length equals 15 residues. Study conclusions and caveats: TCR beta V- and J-gene trimming, according to a later analysis, was linked to a missense DCLRE1C variant. Some V segments, TRBV6-2 and TRBV6-3 among them, were indistinguishable and were therefore excluded.

Healthy people donating bone marrow made up the donors. This clonotype was sampled from a man aged 40-55 years in good health and CMV-seropositive. The J gene is TRBJ2-1, the V gene TRBV4-1; 8 bases are a match to TRBD2. The sample comprised PBMCs. The CDR3 reads CASSQGVSGGYEQFF. The CDR3 DNA follows: TGCGCCAGCAGCCAGGGAGTTTCGGGGGGGTATGAGCAGTTCTTC.